Below are 3 T cell receptor beta chains sequenced from a single sample in a study of T cells in Graves' hyperthyroidism and ophthalmopathy (dated by TCRdb to about 2019). The library was built by means of multiplex PCR. This sample was sequenced with an Illumina HiSeq 2000. Amplification of TCR beta CDR3 regions was carried out from RNA transcripts. A first-round RT-PCR of the TCR CDR3 used the HTBI primer set with the Qiagen OneStep RT-PCR kit. TCRdb reprocessed the public reads (quality trimming at Q25 with fastp, clone calling with MiXCR) and kept in-frame beta chains. Each entry merges the rows of one CDR3 protein and shows their most common DNA and genes. The sample profile shows about 280,000 distinct CDR3 sequences; less than 30% of them were found once. Clones ranked in the top ten supply about 30% of the sample. What was sequenced was blood. The source is a man aged 35-49 years with Graves' hyperthyroidism that later progressed to Graves' ophthalmopathy.

There are many counts of this clonotype. The chain has TRBV6-5 and TRBJ2-7, with D possibly matching TRBD1 (7 bases). Germline V gene lookup returns CDR1 MNHEY and CDR2 SVGAGI. V lost 5 bases and J lost 3, with 14 bases in between. The CDR3 length is 14 residues. The CDR3 region is CASSPGGLGYEQYF. The CDR3 DNA follows: TGTGCCAGCAGTCCAGGGGGGCTCGGCTACGAGCAGTACTTC.

This clonotype was observed many times. V is TRBV30 and J is TRBJ2-5, with 10 bases matching TRBD2. The CDR3 consists of 13 residues. Germline trimming cut 4 bases from V and 4 bases from J; bases unmatched to any gene: 3. CDR1 GTSNPN and CDR2 SVGIG come from the germline V gene (reference sequence). The CDR3: CAWNLAGAETQYF. CDR3 nucleotide sequence: TGTGCCTGGAATCTAGCGGGAGCAGAGACCCAGTACTTC.

The chain is built from TRBV27 and TRBJ1-5, with 9 bases lining up with TRBD1. CDR3 length equals 18 residues. V trimming: 5 bases; J trimming: 4 bases; junction bases outside the gene matches: 15. Looked up from germline, CDR1 is MNHEY and CDR2 is SMNVEV (reference sequence). CDR3 nucleotides: TGTGCCAGCAGTCCTTTTAACAGGGACAGGGTAGAGAATCAGCCCCAGCATTTT. Protein: CASSPFNRDRVENQPQHF.